This TCR beta chain was observed in a study of cytomegalovirus exposure and HLA in healthy donors. Across the whole study: Of approximately 400 genotyped donors, roughly 80% clustered with self-reported Caucasian donors.

PCR used 60 Vbeta primers and 13 Jbeta primers. Profiled with immunoSEQ multiplex PCR; TCRdb holds only in-frame clones, not every one. This table has 100,000 or so clones, approximately 12% appearing once. As regards this clone: Its antigen is unidentified. In the same sample, other DNA sequences code for this CDR3.

Study findings and constraints: Published work reported that the classifier diagnosed cytomegalovirus status with high specificity and sensitivity. The authors judged a highly shared variant cluster likely a sequencing artifact.

The TCR comes from a man aged 35 to 55 in good health and CMV-seropositive. The material sequenced was PBMCs.

In DNA form, the CDR3 reads TGTGCCAGCAGTTACCGACAGAGCAATCAGCCCCAGCATTTT. Protein sequence: CASSYRQSNQPQHF. The rearrangement joins TRBV6-5 to TRBJ1-5; tentative D call: TRBD1 (5 bases). The CDR3 extends over 14 amino acids. Germline V gene lookup returns CDR1 MNHEY and CDR2 SVGAGI. V gave up 2 bases and J gave up 1 base, with 6 bases separating them.